This TCR beta chain was profiled in a study of shared clonotypes between healthy human individuals. The assay was carried out at the deep level. Per the study methods: Quality scores were absent from the junction-only immunoSEQ sequences, so filtering differed. Method: immunoSEQ multiplex PCR; TCRdb's copy keeps in-frame clones and lacks some. V and J calls and clone size are copied from that table; D and trimming were computed from the DNA. The sample lists 2,500,000 or so clones, 85% to 95% seen once, with under 0.15% in the top ten. The germline gives CDR1 MNHNY, CDR2 SVGAGI (reference sequence). CDR3 length: 15 residues. The V gene lost 5 bases and the J gene lost 3 bases, with 11 bases spanning the gap. Worth noting for this clone: Its target is unknown.

Study results and limitations: Estimated clonotype richness was generally higher in naive than memory subsets. All-four-donor shared clonotypes had higher generation probabilities than non-shared clonotypes did.

Sequencing was carried out using naive CD4+ T cells sorted from blood. Subset defined: CD45RA+ positively selected. This chain links TRBV6-6 with TRBJ1-6; D gene ambiguous. The sequence came from a man aged 18 to 29 in good health. This chain's CDR3 is CASSPGGLYNSPLHF. The CDR3 nucleotides read TGTGCCAGCAGTCCTGGCGGCCTCTATAATTCACCCCTCCACTTT.